This is a list of T cell receptor beta chains from one sample in a study of regulatory T cells in long-lasting Graves disease. TCRdb reanalysed the multiplex PCR reads using MiXCR and keeps one entry per CDR3 protein. This repertoire shows a few hundred thousand distinct CDR3 sequences, around a fifth found once; its top ten account for 7.1%. Material: peripheral blood mononuclear cells (PBMCs), obtained when the disease was refractory, from a patient treated with antithyroid drugs. The receptors come from a female donor with Graves disease. Both conserved end residues are part of each CDR3. Fields, in order: J gene, V gene, CDR3 length, D gene, clone size, CDR3 DNA, CDR3 protein. The D gene is left open where the match is weak. Expanded clones are given a class, and other clones once, few, many or no size at all.

J gene: TRBJ1-5
V gene: TRBV20-1
CDR3 length: 18
D gene: NA
clone size: few
CDR3 DNA: TGCAGTGCTAGTAAGGGTTTTTGGGGGGATTTGGGCAATCAGCCCCAGCATTTT
CDR3 protein: CSASKGFWGDLGNQPQHF

J gene: TRBJ1-2
V gene: TRBV30
CDR3 length: 14
D gene: TRBD1
clone size: few
CDR3 DNA: TGTGCCTGGAGTCAAACAGGGGACCTCTATGGCTACACCTTC
CDR3 protein: CAWSQTGDLYGYTF

J gene: TRBJ1-1
V gene: TRBV10-3
CDR3 length: 18
D gene: NA
clone size: NA
CDR3 DNA: TGTGCCACCCATCCGCTCGGGGGACTTCGTGACTCGAACACTGAAGCTTTCTTT
CDR3 protein: CATHPLGGLRDSNTEAFF

J gene: TRBJ1-3
V gene: TRBV7-9
CDR3 length: 13
D gene: NA
clone size: NA
CDR3 DNA: TGTGCCAGCAGCATTCTGGGAGGAAACACCATATATTTT
CDR3 protein: CASSILGGNTIYF

J gene: TRBJ1-2
V gene: TRBV7-8
CDR3 length: 14
D gene: NA
clone size: few
CDR3 DNA: TGTGCCAGCAGCCGGGACACCTTTAACTATGGCTACACCTTC
CDR3 protein: CASSRDTFNYGYTF

J gene: TRBJ1-2
V gene: TRBV20-1
CDR3 length: 12
D gene: NA
clone size: NA
CDR3 DNA: TGCAGTGCCCCCGGACGGCCCTATGGCTACACCTTC
CDR3 protein: CSAPGRPYGYTF

J gene: TRBJ1-1
V gene: TRBV12-3/TRBV12-4
CDR3 length: 15
D gene: TRBD1
clone size: NA
CDR3 DNA: TGTGCCAGCAGTTCGCTGGACAGGTATTACACTGAAGCTTCCTTT
CDR3 protein: CASSSLDRYYTEASF

J gene: TRBJ1-1
V gene: TRBV30
CDR3 length: 13
D gene: NA
clone size: NA
CDR3 DNA: TGTGCCTGGAGTGTTAATAGGGACACTGAAGCTTTCTTT
CDR3 protein: CAWSVNRDTEAFF

J gene: TRBJ2-7
V gene: TRBV6-9
CDR3 length: 17
D gene: TRBD2
clone size: few
CDR3 DNA: TGTGCCAGCAGTTACTCCCTGGGGCTAGCGGGAGTCTACGAGCAGTACTTC
CDR3 protein: CASSYSLGLAGVYEQYF

J gene: TRBJ2-2
V gene: TRBV7-9
CDR3 length: 13
D gene: NA
clone size: few
CDR3 DNA: TGTGCCAGCCCCACGGTGAACACCGGGGAGCTGTTTTTT
CDR3 protein: CASPTVNTGELFF

J gene: TRBJ1-2
V gene: TRBV13
CDR3 length: 12
D gene: NA
clone size: many
CDR3 DNA: TGTGCCAGCAGCTTAGGCCGTCGAGGCTACACCTTC
CDR3 protein: CASSLGRRGYTF

J gene: TRBJ2-7
V gene: TRBV20-1
CDR3 length: 16
D gene: NA
clone size: NA
CDR3 DNA: TGCAGTGCTAGAGATCTCCTGGGGGGGGCTCACTACGAGCAGTACTTC
CDR3 protein: CSARDLLGGAHYEQYF

J gene: TRBJ1-1
V gene: TRBV5-1
CDR3 length: 21
D gene: NA
clone size: few
CDR3 DNA: TGCGCCAGCAGCTTGCGTCCCAGCCGGCCGCGGTCCCCAGGGCTGAGGACTGAAGCTTTCTTT
CDR3 protein: CASSLRPSRPRSPGLRTEAFF

J gene: TRBJ1-5
V gene: TRBV2
CDR3 length: 15
D gene: NA
clone size: many
CDR3 DNA: TGTGCCAGCAGTGAAAGAGGGTCAGGGAATCAGCCCCAGCATTTT
CDR3 protein: CASSERGSGNQPQHF

J gene: TRBJ1-2
V gene: TRBV28
CDR3 length: 14
D gene: NA
clone size: many
CDR3 DNA: TGTGCCAGCAGTTTCGGGGGCGCAGGCTATGGCTACACCTTC
CDR3 protein: CASSFGGAGYGYTF

J gene: TRBJ2-5
V gene: TRBV6-1
CDR3 length: 12
D gene: NA
clone size: many
CDR3 DNA: TGTGCCAGCAGGGGGTATCAAGAGACCCAGTACTTC
CDR3 protein: CASRGYQETQYF

J gene: TRBJ1-2
V gene: TRBV7-9
CDR3 length: 13
D gene: NA
clone size: NA
CDR3 DNA: TGTGCCAGCAGCTCTGTAAACCTCTATGGCTACACCTTC
CDR3 protein: CASSSVNLYGYTF

J gene: TRBJ1-4
V gene: TRBV20-1
CDR3 length: 15
D gene: NA
clone size: NA
CDR3 DNA: TGCAGTGCCACCATGGGGGGGCTCGGGTATGAAAAACTGTTTTTT
CDR3 protein: CSATMGGLGYEKLFF

J gene: TRBJ2-5
V gene: TRBV20-1
CDR3 length: 13
D gene: TRBD1
clone size: many
CDR3 DNA: TGCAGTGCACGACAGGGAATACAAGAGACCCAGTACTTC
CDR3 protein: CSARQGIQETQYF

J gene: TRBJ2-5
V gene: TRBV7-3
CDR3 length: 13
D gene: NA
clone size: many
CDR3 DNA: TGTGCCAGCAGCTCCGCCGACTCGGAGACCCAGTACTTC
CDR3 protein: CASSSADSETQYF

J gene: TRBJ2-3
V gene: TRBV14
CDR3 length: 13
D gene: NA
clone size: NA
CDR3 DNA: TGTGCCAGCAGCGCCTCCAGGTTTGGTACGCAGTATTTT
CDR3 protein: CASSASRFGTQYF

J gene: TRBJ1-2
V gene: TRBV28
CDR3 length: 15
D gene: NA
clone size: many
CDR3 DNA: TGTGCCAGCAGTACTACAGGGTTAGGGCTCTATGGCTACACCTTC
CDR3 protein: CASSTTGLGLYGYTF

J gene: TRBJ2-5
V gene: TRBV5-1
CDR3 length: 14
D gene: NA
clone size: NA
CDR3 DNA: TGCGCCAGCAGCTTGGAGGGGGAAGGAGAGACCCAGTACTTC
CDR3 protein: CASSLEGEGETQYF

J gene: TRBJ2-3
V gene: TRBV20-1
CDR3 length: 12
D gene: TRBD2
clone size: few
CDR3 DNA: TGCAGCGCAAGCGGGAGGGGGAATACGCAGTATTTT
CDR3 protein: CSASGRGNTQYF

J gene: TRBJ2-1
V gene: TRBV28
CDR3 length: 15
D gene: TRBD2
clone size: NA
CDR3 DNA: TGTGCCATCCAAGCGGGGGGCGCCTCCTACAATGAGCAGTTCTTC
CDR3 protein: CAIQAGGASYNEQFF

J gene: TRBJ2-5
V gene: TRBV5-1
CDR3 length: 15
D gene: TRBD1
clone size: few
CDR3 DNA: TGCGCCAGCAGCTTTCAAATGACAGGGGAAGAGACCCAGTACTTC
CDR3 protein: CASSFQMTGEETQYF

J gene: TRBJ1-5
V gene: TRBV6-1
CDR3 length: 12
D gene: NA
clone size: few
CDR3 DNA: TGTGCCGTAAGGGGTAGCAATCAGCCCCAGCATTTT
CDR3 protein: CAVRGSNQPQHF

J gene: TRBJ1-5
V gene: TRBV28
CDR3 length: 16
D gene: TRBD1
clone size: many
CDR3 DNA: TGTGCCAGCAGAGGGCCCTGGACAGGGGACAATCAGCCCCAGCATTTT
CDR3 protein: CASRGPWTGDNQPQHF

J gene: TRBJ1-1
V gene: TRBV15
CDR3 length: 13
D gene: NA
clone size: few
CDR3 DNA: TGTGCCACCGCGGCCGGGTTGAACACTGAAGCTTTCTTT
CDR3 protein: CATAAGLNTEAFF

J gene: TRBJ2-7
V gene: TRBV6-1
CDR3 length: 14
D gene: NA
clone size: many
CDR3 DNA: TGTGCCAGCAGTCCCGGGACCGATTACTACGAGCAGTACTTC
CDR3 protein: CASSPGTDYYEQYF

J gene: TRBJ1-2
V gene: TRBV20-1
CDR3 length: 11
D gene: TRBD1
clone size: many
CDR3 DNA: TGCAGTGCTGGGACAGACTATGGCTACACCTTC
CDR3 protein: CSAGTDYGYTF

J gene: TRBJ2-5
V gene: TRBV15
CDR3 length: 14
D gene: NA
clone size: NA
CDR3 DNA: TGTGCCACCAGCAGTAACGTGTACCAAGAGACCCAGTACTTC
CDR3 protein: CATSSNVYQETQYF

J gene: TRBJ2-7
V gene: TRBV5-1
CDR3 length: 14
D gene: TRBD1
clone size: many
CDR3 DNA: TGCGCCAGCAGCCGGGACAGACAAGTCTACGAGCAGTACTTC
CDR3 protein: CASSRDRQVYEQYF

J gene: TRBJ1-6
V gene: TRBV27
CDR3 length: 17
D gene: NA
clone size: NA
CDR3 DNA: TGTGCCAGCAGTTGGACAGTTCGGAGCTCCTATAATTCACCCCTCCACTTT
CDR3 protein: CASSWTVRSSYNSPLHF

J gene: TRBJ2-5
V gene: TRBV11-2
CDR3 length: 15
D gene: TRBD2
clone size: many
CDR3 DNA: TGTGCCAGCAGCTTTCGGGCTAGCGGGGGGAAGACCCAGTACTTC
CDR3 protein: CASSFRASGGKTQYF

J gene: TRBJ2-7
V gene: TRBV28
CDR3 length: 14
D gene: NA
clone size: many
CDR3 DNA: TGTGCCAGCAGCCCCGGGGCGGACATCTACGAGCAGTACTTC
CDR3 protein: CASSPGADIYEQYF

J gene: TRBJ2-5
V gene: TRBV7-2
CDR3 length: 13
D gene: NA
clone size: many
CDR3 DNA: TGTGCCAGCAGCTGGTCAGGGAAAGAGACCCAGTACTTC
CDR3 protein: CASSWSGKETQYF

J gene: TRBJ2-7
V gene: TRBV7-9
CDR3 length: 11
D gene: NA
clone size: few
CDR3 DNA: TGTGCCAGCAGCGACTTCGAGGAGCAGTACTTC
CDR3 protein: CASSDFEEQYF

J gene: TRBJ2-5
V gene: TRBV4-2
CDR3 length: 15
D gene: TRBD2
clone size: few
CDR3 DNA: TGTGCCAGCAGCCAATCAAACGGGGGGCAAGAGACCCAGTACTTC
CDR3 protein: CASSQSNGGQETQYF

J gene: TRBJ1-2
V gene: TRBV10-3
CDR3 length: 15
D gene: NA
clone size: few
CDR3 DNA: TGTGCCATCAATGAGTTGGCCGGAGCTTTCTATGGCTACACCTTC
CDR3 protein: CAINELAGAFYGYTF

J gene: TRBJ2-5
V gene: TRBV3-1
CDR3 length: 12
D gene: NA
clone size: many
CDR3 DNA: TGTGCCAGCAGCCAAGAGACAGAGACCCAGTACTTC
CDR3 protein: CASSQETETQYF

J gene: TRBJ2-7
V gene: TRBV28
CDR3 length: 13
D gene: NA
clone size: many
CDR3 DNA: TGTGCCAGCAGTCCCCCGGATCTCTACGAGCAGTACTTC
CDR3 protein: CASSPPDLYEQYF

J gene: TRBJ2-7
V gene: TRBV3-1
CDR3 length: 12
D gene: NA
clone size: few
CDR3 DNA: TGTGCCAGCAGCCAAGACCGAACAGAGCAGTACTTC
CDR3 protein: CASSQDRTEQYF

J gene: TRBJ2-3
V gene: TRBV29-1
CDR3 length: 17
D gene: TRBD2
clone size: NA
CDR3 DNA: TGCAGCGTTGAGGTACTAGCGGGAGGCACAAGCACAGATACGCAGTATTTT
CDR3 protein: CSVEVLAGGTSTDTQYF

J gene: TRBJ2-4
V gene: TRBV6-5
CDR3 length: 18
D gene: TRBD1
clone size: few
CDR3 DNA: TGTGCCAGCAGTTACTCGACCGGGACAGGGGGAGGCAAAAACATTCAGTACTTC
CDR3 protein: CASSYSTGTGGGKNIQYF

J gene: TRBJ2-7
V gene: TRBV12-3/TRBV12-4
CDR3 length: 15
D gene: NA
clone size: many
CDR3 DNA: TGTGCCAGCAGCCGCCACCGCGCGGACGTCTACGAGCAGTACTTC
CDR3 protein: CASSRHRADVYEQYF

J gene: TRBJ1-2
V gene: TRBV19
CDR3 length: 12
D gene: NA
clone size: few
CDR3 DNA: TGTGCCAGCCAGAAGGGAGGCTATGGCTACACCTTC
CDR3 protein: CASQKGGYGYTF

J gene: TRBJ2-7
V gene: TRBV4-1
CDR3 length: 16
D gene: NA
clone size: NA
CDR3 DNA: TGCGCCAGCAGCAAGTACGATCCGGACACCACCTACGAGCAGTACTTC
CDR3 protein: CASSKYDPDTTYEQYF

J gene: TRBJ2-3
V gene: TRBV6-2/TRBV6-3
CDR3 length: 11
D gene: NA
clone size: once
CDR3 DNA: TGTGCCAGCACCTCTTGGGATACGCAGTATTTT
CDR3 protein: CASTSWDTQYF

J gene: TRBJ2-3
V gene: TRBV10-1
CDR3 length: 14
D gene: TRBD2
clone size: many
CDR3 DNA: TGCGCCAGCAGCGAAGCGGGAGAGCCAGATACGCAGTATTTT
CDR3 protein: CASSEAGEPDTQYF

J gene: TRBJ2-5
V gene: TRBV28
CDR3 length: 13
D gene: NA
clone size: many
CDR3 DNA: TGTGCCAGCAGCCAGGGGGGGGACGAGACCCAGTACTTC
CDR3 protein: CASSQGGDETQYF

J gene: TRBJ2-5
V gene: TRBV7-2
CDR3 length: 17
D gene: NA
clone size: NA
CDR3 DNA: TGTGCCAGCAGCTTTGGTACTTGGACGCGGGGCGAGGAGACCCAGTACTTC
CDR3 protein: CASSFGTWTRGEETQYF

J gene: TRBJ2-4
V gene: TRBV29-1
CDR3 length: 14
D gene: NA
clone size: many
CDR3 DNA: TGCAGCGTTGAACTGTCAGTTGGGTCGAGATTGAAGTACTTC
CDR3 protein: CSVELSVGSRLKYF

J gene: TRBJ2-7
V gene: TRBV2
CDR3 length: 16
D gene: NA
clone size: many
CDR3 DNA: TGTGCCAGCAGTGAAGTTCGGGGATTTAGCTCCTACGAGCAGTACTTC
CDR3 protein: CASSEVRGFSSYEQYF

J gene: TRBJ2-4
V gene: TRBV11-2
CDR3 length: 15
D gene: TRBD1
clone size: NA
CDR3 DNA: TGTGCCAGCAGCTTACGGTTGGACGGGACAGCCCGCATGACATTC
CDR3 protein: CASSLRLDGTARMTF

J gene: TRBJ2-1
V gene: TRBV5-5
CDR3 length: 17
D gene: TRBD2
clone size: few
CDR3 DNA: TGTGCCAGCAGCCCTCTTTGGACTAGCAGCTCCTACAATGAGCAGTTCTTC
CDR3 protein: CASSPLWTSSSYNEQFF

J gene: TRBJ1-1
V gene: TRBV27
CDR3 length: 17
D gene: NA
clone size: many
CDR3 DNA: TGTGCCAGCAGTTTATCCTCCAGGGTACACATGAACACTGAAGCTTTCTTT
CDR3 protein: CASSLSSRVHMNTEAFF

J gene: TRBJ2-6
V gene: TRBV5-1
CDR3 length: 16
D gene: NA
clone size: NA
CDR3 DNA: TGCGCCAGCAGCCCAGCGTTTAGCTCTGGGGCCAACGTCCTGACTTTC
CDR3 protein: CASSPAFSSGANVLTF

J gene: TRBJ1-4
V gene: TRBV24-1
CDR3 length: 15
D gene: NA
clone size: many
CDR3 DNA: TGTGCCACCAGTGACGGGTCCTCAGGAGGTGAAAAACTGTTTTTT
CDR3 protein: CATSDGSSGGEKLFF